This T cell receptor beta chain was sequenced during a study of blood T cells in healthy people across ages. In this sample, this clonotype turned up a few times. CDR1 MNHEY and CDR2 SMNVEV come from the germline V gene (reference sequence). This CDR3 is 15 amino acids long. V lost 6 bases and J lost 0; bases outside the gene matches: 8. It was with a sample-barcoded 5' primer and a J-beta primer mix that a second PCR of about 6 to 12 cycles was run. Each cDNA molecule received a tag from a template-switch adaptor that had 12 random nucleotides. A minimum of 3 million CDR3-containing paired-end reads was obtained for each sample. MiXCR, run by TCRdb on the 5' RACE reads, gives a single entry per CDR3 protein. The sample shows about 1,500,000 distinct CDR3 sequences, around 39% of them seen only once.

Sequences were obtained from blood. The rearrangement links TRBV27 to TRBJ2-7, with 7 bases that match TRBD1. The receptor's source is a woman aged 18-29 years in good health. In DNA, the CDR3 is TGTGCCAGCAGGGCAGGGGGTCATATCTCCTACGAGCAGTACTTC. It yields the protein CASRAGGHISYEQYF.